These 7 T cell receptor beta chains were sequenced from one sample in a study of blood T cell repertoires in COVID-19. Sequencing was performed with immunoSEQ multiplex PCR; in TCRdb, only in-frame clones are kept and a portion is missing. The sample comprises about 160,000 clones, 85% to 95% of which are singletons, and roughly 4.4% rests with the top ten. Material for sequencing was peripheral blood. Receptors were obtained from a woman between 50 and 59 years old with acute or convalescent COVID-19.

The chain joins TRBV29-1 to TRBJ1-1, with 8 bases lining up with TRBD1. Germline trimming cut 7 bases from V and 0 bases from J; bases unmatched to any gene: 4. The CDR3 is made up of 13 amino acids. Per the germline V gene, CDR1 is SQVTM and CDR2 is ANQGSEA. This CDR3 reads CSAMTGVNTEAFF. The CDR3 DNA sequence: TGCAGCGCAATGACAGGGGTGAACACTGAAGCTTTCTTT.

The chain combines TRBV25-1 with TRBJ1-2; TRBD1 matches at 7 bases. Germline lookup yields CDR1 MGHDK and CDR2 SYGVNS. CDR3 length: 14 residues. J was trimmed by 4 bases and V by 6 bases; bases with no gene match: 8. The CDR3 DNA reads as TGTGCCAGCAGGGACACAGGGGAACTCTATGGCTACACCTTC. Its translation is CASRDTGELYGYTF.

The rearrangement uses TRBV24-1 and TRBJ2-1, with D unresolved. The CDR3 spans 14 residues. Looked up from germline, CDR1 is KGHDR and CDR2 is SFDVKD. V gave up 3 bases and J gave up 0 bases, with 5 bases separating them. The CDR3, as DNA: TGTGCCACCAGTGATACCTACTCCTACAATGAGCAGTTCTTC. As protein: CATSDTYSYNEQFF.

The chain uses TRBV11-2 and TRBJ2-1, with 9 bases that match TRBD1. Germline CDR1 reads SGHAT; CDR2 reads FQNNGV. The CDR3 totals 17 residues. The J segment lost 5 bases and the V segment lost 2 bases, leaving 10 bases of the junction unmatched. Here the CDR3 reads CASSLIVGTGFDNEQFF. CDR3 nucleotides: TGTGCCAGCAGCTTAATCGTGGGGACAGGGTTCGACAATGAGCAGTTCTTC.

This chain links TRBV4-1 with TRBJ1-4; 9 positions match TRBD1. The CDR3 loop spans 16 amino acids. V dropped 4 bases and J dropped 0; count of bases not matched to a gene: 3. Germline assignment: CDR1 MGHRA and CDR2 YSYEKL. The CDR3 loop is CASSPGQGPTNEKLFF. CDR3 in DNA: TGCGCCAGCAGCCCGGGACAGGGACCAACTAATGAAAAACTGTTTTTT.

This chain links TRBV12-5 with TRBJ1-2, with a possible D match to TRBD1 (6 bases). V lost 3 bases, J lost 3 bases, and 11 bases lay in between. The CDR3 has 14 residues. The germline V gene has CDR1 LGHNT and CDR2 FRNRAP. CDR3 amino acids: CASGFQGSDYGYTF. CDR3 sequence (DNA): TGTGCTAGTGGTTTTCAGGGGTCGGACTATGGCTACACCTTC.

The chain combines TRBV7-2 with TRBJ1-5; no clear D gene. CDR3 length equals 13 residues. The V end lost 3 bases, the J end lost 4 bases, and 7 bases lay between the germline ends. CDR1 is SGHTA and CDR2 is FQGNSA in the germline V gene. CDR3 sequence reads: CASSFSANQPQHF. The CDR3 coding sequence is TGTGCCAGCAGCTTCAGCGCTAATCAGCCCCAGCATTTT. The whole variable domain, filled in from reference TRBV7-2 and TRBJ1-5, reads GAGVSQSPSNKVTEKGKDVELRCDPISGHTALYWYRQSLGQGLEFLIYFQGNSAPDKSGLPSDRFSAERTGGSVSTLTIQRTQQEDSAVYLCASSFSANQPQHFGDGTRLSIL.